This entry lists 24 T cell receptor beta chains sequenced from one sample in a study of cytomegalovirus exposure and HLA in healthy donors (dated by TCRdb to 2016 to 2017). The library was built by means of the immunoSEQ multiplex PCR assay. For the multiplex PCR, a mixture combining 60 forward primers for TCR Vbeta segments and 13 reverse primers for TCR Jbeta segments was used. The source is immuneACCESS, and TCRdb retained only in-frame sequences with V and J called. Part of the clones is not carried over; for the studies checked, unresolved V genes explain less than half of this, and the remainder is unexplained. This sample holds over 150,000 clones; 70% to 90% were observed only once. Together, the top ten hold about 5.6% of the sample. Source material: PBMCs. These receptors all come from a woman aged 40 to 55 in good health and CMV-seropositive.

V gene TRBV5-6 combines with J gene TRBJ2-3; TRBD2 is a possible D gene (6 bases). Germline V gene sequence: CDR1 SGHDT, CDR2 YYEEEE. The CDR3 length is 16 residues. V lost 1 base to trimming and J lost 4 bases, with 16 bases between them. CDR3 protein: CASSLLGPGEADTQYF. CDR3 DNA sequence: TGTGCCAGCAGCTTGTTGGGGCCGGGAGAGGCAGATACGCAGTATTTT.

The genes are TRBV13 and TRBJ2-3, with 8 positions matching TRBD2. Germline V CDR1 and CDR2: PRHDT, FYEKMQ (reference sequence). After removal of 4 bases from V and 4 bases from J, the junction contained 7 bases not matched to a gene. This CDR3 has 15 amino acids. This CDR3 is CASSSSGRGADTQYF. DNA of the CDR3: TGTGCCAGCAGCTCCAGCGGGAGAGGGGCAGATACGCAGTATTTT. The full variable domain, completed using reference TRBV13 and TRBJ2-3, is AAGVIQSPRHLIKEKRETATLKCYPIPRHDTVYWYQQGPGQDPQFLISFYEKMQSDKGSIPDRFSAQQFSDYHSELNMSSLELGDSALYFCASSSSGRGADTQYFGPGTRLTVL.

The rearrangement uses TRBV6-1 and TRBJ1-4, with D possibly being TRBD1 (6 bases). V lost 6 bases and J 5 bases, leaving 10 bases between the germline ends. This CDR3 region has 13 residues. The germline CDR1 and CDR2 sequences are MNHNS and SASEGT. CDR3 bases: TGTGCCAGCAGACGGACAGTAAATGAAAAACTGTTTTTT. It yields the protein CASRRTVNEKLFF.

In DNA, the CDR3 is TGTGCCAGCAGCCAAGGCACTTCGGACAGGGCCAAGACCCAGTACTTC. Amino acid sequence: CASSQGTSDRAKTQYF. The chain joins TRBV14 to TRBJ2-5, with 8 positions matching TRBD1. The CDR3 loop spans 16 amino acids. The trim removed 1 base at V and 6 bases at J, leaving 10 bases unmatched. Germline V lookup: CDR1 SGHDN, CDR2 FVKESK. The variable domain in full, completed from reference TRBV14 and TRBJ2-5, reads EAGVTQFPSHSVIEKGQTVTLRCDPISGHDNLYWYRRVMGKEIKFLLHFVKESKQDESGMPNNRFLAERTGGTYSTLKVQPAELEDSGVYFCASSQGTSDRAKTQYFGPGTRLLVL.

The chain links TRBV10-1 to TRBJ2-7; 7 bases align to TRBD1. Per the germline V gene, CDR1 is WNHNN and CDR2 is SYGVQD (reference sequence). The CDR3 runs 13 residues. Trimming took 5 bases from V and 2 from J; bases not matched to a gene: 3. CDR3 in amino acids: CASSPGQTYEQYF. CDR3 sequence (DNA): TGCGCCAGCAGTCCGGGACAGACCTACGAGCAGTACTTC.

A note on this clone: Distinct nucleotide sequences in the sample also encode this CDR3. The chain is built from TRBV10-3 and TRBJ2-2; no firm D call. Trimming took 4 bases from V and 5 from J, leaving 5 bases between them. The germline gives CDR1 ENHRY, CDR2 SYGVKD. The CDR3 is made up of 12 amino acids. The CDR3 here is CAISGGTGELFF. CDR3 nucleotides: TGTGCCATCAGTGGAGGTACCGGGGAGCTGTTTTTT.

There are a few counts of this clone. The genes are TRBV6-4 and TRBJ2-1; TRBD2 agrees at 9 bases. Germline CDR1 and CDR2: MRHNA and SNTAGT. V gave up 2 bases and J gave up 7 bases; unmatched junction bases: 6. The CDR3 sequence is 15 residues long. The CDR3 nucleotides read TGTGCCAGCAGTGACCAGGCTAGCGGGATGAATGAGCAGTTCTTC. This translates into CASSDQASGMNEQFF.

This clone came up many times. The V gene is TRBV5-4, the J gene TRBJ2-3, with TRBD2 as a possible D gene (6 bases). The CDR3 extends over 16 amino acids. In germline, CDR1 is SGHNT, CDR2 YYREEE (reference sequence). Trimming pared 3 bases from V and 2 bases from J, leaving 16 bases between. CDR3 bases: TGTGCCAGCAGCTCCGGACCTAGCGCGGCCACAGATACGCAGTATTTT. Translated: CASSSGPSAATDTQYF.

The chain joins TRBV5-1 to TRBJ2-1, with 10 bases identical to TRBD2. CDR1 is SGHRS, CDR2 YFSETQ, per germline. The J segment lost 5 bases and the V segment lost 0 bases, leaving 2 bases of the junction unmatched. This CDR3 region has 15 residues. CDR3 protein: CASSLAGLADNEQFF. DNA for the CDR3: TGCGCCAGCAGCTTGGCAGGACTAGCGGACAATGAGCAGTTCTTC.

The genes are TRBV7-3 and TRBJ2-5; 14 bases map to TRBD2. V dropped 0 bases and J dropped 5; count of bases not matched to a gene: 2. The CDR3 is made up of 16 amino acids. Germline lookup yields CDR1 SGHTA and CDR2 FQGTGA. The CDR3 sequence: CASSLTTSGRAETQYF. CDR3 sequence (DNA): TGTGCCAGCAGCTTAACGACTAGCGGGAGGGCCGAGACCCAGTACTTC.

This sequence joins TRBV11-2 and TRBJ2-7; 11 bases are a match to TRBD2. The CDR3 is 13 residues long. J was trimmed by 10 bases and V by 5 bases; bases with no gene match: 7. Germline CDR1 SGHAT, CDR2 FQNNGV. The CDR3 DNA reads as TGTGCCAGCAGCATGGGACTAGCGGAGAAACAGTACTTC. Its translation: CASSMGLAEKQYF. Together with reference TRBV11-2 and TRBJ2-7, the CDR3 gives the full variable domain: EAGVAQSPRYKIIEKRQSVAFWCNPISGHATLYWYQQILGQGPKLLIQFQNNGVVDDSQLPKDRFSAERLKGVDSTLKIQPAKLEDSAVYLCASSMGLAEKQYFGPGTRLTVT.

This rearrangement joins TRBV29-1 to TRBJ1-1; D not resolved. Per the germline V gene, CDR1 is SQVTM and CDR2 is ANQGSEA. The CDR3 length is 14 residues. With 2 bases removed from V and 2 bases from J, the gap between germline ends came to 12 bases. As DNA, the CDR3 is TGCAGCGTTGAACCTACCCGAACTAACACTGAAGCTTTCTTT. This encodes CSVEPTRTNTEAFF.

The chain has TRBV6-5 and TRBJ1-2; possible D gene TRBD1, 6 bases. V shed 5 bases and J shed 3 bases, with 10 bases lying between them. The germline CDR1 and CDR2 sequences are MNHEY and SVGAGI. The CDR3 is made up of 13 amino acids. The CDR3 is CASSTGIYYGYTF. CDR3 DNA sequence: TGTGCCAGCAGTACAGGGATCTACTATGGCTACACCTTC.

The genes are TRBV28 and TRBJ1-1; unclear D gene. CDR3 length: 11 amino acids. V was cut by 4 bases and J by 7 bases, with 7 bases left in between. Germline assignment: CDR1 MDHEN and CDR2 SYDVKM. This CDR3 is CASSSIVEAFF. The CDR3 DNA is TGTGCCAGCAGTTCAATAGTTGAAGCTTTCTTT.

In this sample, this clone turned up once. The chain uses TRBV5-1 and TRBJ2-6, with TRBD2 as a possible D gene (6 bases). The CDR3 totals 15 residues. With 2 bases removed from V and 2 bases from J, the gap between germline ends came to 8 bases. Per the germline V gene, CDR1 is SGHRS and CDR2 is YFSETQ. The CDR3 DNA sequence: TGCGCCAGCAGCTTATCGGGGGCTGGGGCCAACGTCCTGACTTTC. Encoded protein: CASSLSGAGANVLTF.

The rearrangement uses TRBV19 and TRBJ2-7; D is undetermined. The V gene lost 0 bases and the J gene lost 3 bases, with 12 bases spanning the gap. From germline, CDR1 is LNHDA and CDR2 SQIVND (reference sequence). This CDR3 comprises 15 residues. The CDR3, as DNA: TGTGCCAGTAGTATAGATAGAGCTAGAGGCTACGAGCAGTACTTC. Protein: CASSIDRARGYEQYF.

The V gene is TRBV29-1, the J gene TRBJ2-3; D gene unclear. Germline V gives CDR1 SQVTM, CDR2 ANQGSEA. The CDR3 is made up of 14 amino acids. V lost 4 bases to trimming and J lost 0 bases, with 11 bases between them. CDR3 loop: CSVVGGTSTDTQYF. The CDR3 nucleotides are TGCAGCGTTGTAGGCGGAACTAGCACAGATACGCAGTATTTT.

The rearrangement links TRBV27 to TRBJ2-7; D possibly corresponds to TRBD1 (7 bases). The CDR3 loop spans 13 amino acids. V lost 8 bases, J lost 2 bases, and 13 bases lay in between. The germline gives CDR1 MNHEY, CDR2 SMNVEV (reference sequence). The DNA for the CDR3 is TGTGCCAGCGGGGGGACAGTCCCCTACGAGCAGTACTTC. Its protein product is CASGGTVPYEQYF.

About this clone: The junction departs from the called germline gene at one end, perhaps through a read error. The rearrangement uses TRBV4-1 and TRBJ1-4, with 8 bases matching TRBD1. Germline values: CDR1 MGHRA, CDR2 YSYEKL. The CDR3 runs 16 residues. The CDR3 spells CAGSPPPTGVGEKLFF. In DNA, the CDR3 is TGCGCCGGCAGCCCCCCCCCGACAGGGGTAGGGGAAAAACTGTTTTTT.

This rearrangement joins TRBV15 to TRBJ2-2; D perhaps matches TRBD2 (5 bases). Trimming pared 0 bases from V and 6 bases from J, leaving 8 bases between. Germline lookup yields CDR1 LNHNV and CDR2 YYDKDF (reference sequence). The CDR3 loop spans 14 amino acids. In nucleotides, the CDR3 is TGTGCCACCAGCAGAGAGGGGAGTTCCGGGGAGCTGTTTTTT. Protein: CATSREGSSGELFF.

The gene calls are TRBV5-4 and TRBJ2-7, with TRBD2 identical over 9 bases. This CDR3 contains 15 residues. Germline CDR1 reads SGHNT; CDR2 reads YYREEE (reference sequence). The V and J ends lost 2 bases and 2 bases, in that order; junction bases with no gene match: 5. The CDR3 region is CASSFLAGDPYEQYF. The CDR3 nucleotides are TGTGCCAGCAGCTTTTTAGCGGGAGATCCCTACGAGCAGTACTTC.

This clone was recorded only once. The chain has TRBV30 and TRBJ2-3; 9 positions agree with TRBD2. This CDR3 contains 17 residues. Germline CDR1 reads GTSNPN; CDR2 reads SVGIG (reference sequence). J gave up 0 bases and V 2 bases, and 9 bases lay outside the gene matches. CDR3 nucleotides: TGTGCCTGGAGTCTAGGAGGCGCGGGGGGGAGCACAGATACGCAGTATTTT. Translated: CAWSLGGAGGSTDTQYF.

This clone was seen more than once but under ten times. The gene calls are TRBV11-2 and TRBJ2-3; 8 bases are a match to TRBD2. CDR3 length: 17 amino acids. The junction had 8 bases not matched to a gene; V was cut back by 0 bases and J by 3 bases. Germline V lookup: CDR1 SGHAT, CDR2 FQNNGV. The chain's CDR3 is CASSLDVRGRQTDTQYF. CDR3 DNA: TGTGCCAGCAGCTTAGATGTGCGCGGGAGGCAAACAGATACGCAGTATTTT.

This clone was recorded once. The chain is built from TRBV11-2 and TRBJ2-1, with 8 bases matching TRBD2. The V segment lost 0 bases and the J segment 9 bases; nucleotides outside the gene matches: 10. This CDR3 has 16 amino acids. Per the germline V gene, CDR1 is SGHAT and CDR2 is FQNNGV. DNA of the CDR3: TGTGCCAGCAGCTTAGATTCCCTAGCGGGTACGGTTGAGCAGTTCTTC. This sequence encodes CASSLDSLAGTVEQFF. The whole variable domain, filled in from reference TRBV11-2 and TRBJ2-1, reads EAGVAQSPRYKIIEKRQSVAFWCNPISGHATLYWYQQILGQGPKLLIQFQNNGVVDDSQLPKDRFSAERLKGVDSTLKIQPAKLEDSAVYLCASSLDSLAGTVEQFFGPGTRLTVL.